This entry concerns a single T cell receptor (beta chain). The data derive from a study of cytomegalovirus exposure and HLA in healthy donors. Primers included in the PCR were 60 Vbeta and 13 Jbeta primers. Method: immunoSEQ multiplex PCR; TCRdb's copy keeps in-frame clones and lacks some. The sample has under 150,000 clones, roughly 80% seen once; the top ten hold 3% to 4%. The CDR3 runs to 13 residues. Trimming at V came to 6 bases and at J to 6 bases, leaving 4 bases not matched to a gene. Germline V gene lookup returns CDR1 SQVTM and CDR2 ANQGSEA. This chain joins TRBV29-1 and TRBJ2-2; 10 bases are shared with TRBD1. The sequenced sample was PBMCs. This TCR was sampled from a woman in her 40s in good health and CMV-seronegative. In DNA form, the CDR3 reads TGCAGCGTAGGACAGGGGGGGGCCGGGGAGCTGTTTTTT. This codes for CSVGQGGAGELFF.